This TCR beta chain was sequenced for a study of blood T cell repertoires in COVID-19 (TCRdb year 2020). Concerning the study at large: The collaborator samples originated in the United States, Italy and Spain and spanned the acute and convalescent phases of COVID-19. The prospective study material was composed of cDNA or gDNA derived from T cells, B-cell-depleted T cells, or PBMCs. The dataset comprised deeply sampled blood TCRbeta repertoires from subjects exposed to, actively infected with, or recovered from COVID-19. A freely available public database, intended as a resource for researchers studying the immune response to SARS-CoV-2, is where the repertoires were released. The samples were drawn from the first 160 participants of the ongoing ImmuneRACE study and from 950 to 1,500 subjects provided by 6 global collaborators. Sample metadata almost always included a de-identified subject ID, COVID-19 status, age in years and sex. Where available, HLA class I and class II types were obtained from metadata supplied by the sample provider rather than from assay-based typing. Results the study describes overall, beyond this receptor: The amount of clinical and demographic metadata varied by source and participant and was provided uncurated.

The collaborating institutions used their own protocols to collect whole blood in K2EDTA tubes. Collaborator samples were shipped for TCRbeta analysis as frozen whole blood, isolated PBMCs, or DNA extracted from either sample type. Comments on this clone: Its antigen remains undetermined. One base away there is no much larger clone; base qualities are not given.

Counted from cysteine to phenylalanine, this CDR3 has 13 amino acids. Only the CDR3 DNA stays, 39 bases, in frame from base 1. V lost 6 bases and J lost 4 bases, and the count of bases not matched to a germline gene is 4. Taken from the germline V gene, the CDR1 and CDR2 loops are SGHTA and FQGNSA. TCRbeta CDR3 regions were amplified from genomic DNA using the immunoSEQ Assay, a bias-controlled multiplex PCR. Turning to the authors' computational methods: Within the assay, amplification of reference gene primers was used to estimate how many nucleated cells each sample contained. To quantify the absolute abundance of each unique TCRbeta CDR3 rearrangement, sequence reads were collapsed and filtered. For each sample, productive Simpson clonality was calculated by taking the square root of Simpson's diversity index across productive rearrangements. The clones in this table, taken by TCRdb from immuneACCESS, are in-frame only. Not every clone is retained; where verified, under half of the shortfall comes from an unresolved V gene, and the cause of the rest is unknown. Clonal size and the V and J genes are those of that table, whereas D and trimming came from the DNA. Within this sample are about 53,000 clones, with around 87% of them counted one time only. The ten largest account for 3.5% to 4.5% of the sample.

The sample comprised peripheral blood. This clonotype was obtained from a man between 45 and 60 years old with acute or convalescent COVID-19. The chain is encoded by TRBV7-2 joined to TRBJ2-3, and TRBD2 matches 7 of the central bases. The CDR3 has the sequence CASSRTRSDTQYF. The sequenced DNA is TGTGCCAGCAGTCGGACTAGGTCAGATACGCAGTATTTT.